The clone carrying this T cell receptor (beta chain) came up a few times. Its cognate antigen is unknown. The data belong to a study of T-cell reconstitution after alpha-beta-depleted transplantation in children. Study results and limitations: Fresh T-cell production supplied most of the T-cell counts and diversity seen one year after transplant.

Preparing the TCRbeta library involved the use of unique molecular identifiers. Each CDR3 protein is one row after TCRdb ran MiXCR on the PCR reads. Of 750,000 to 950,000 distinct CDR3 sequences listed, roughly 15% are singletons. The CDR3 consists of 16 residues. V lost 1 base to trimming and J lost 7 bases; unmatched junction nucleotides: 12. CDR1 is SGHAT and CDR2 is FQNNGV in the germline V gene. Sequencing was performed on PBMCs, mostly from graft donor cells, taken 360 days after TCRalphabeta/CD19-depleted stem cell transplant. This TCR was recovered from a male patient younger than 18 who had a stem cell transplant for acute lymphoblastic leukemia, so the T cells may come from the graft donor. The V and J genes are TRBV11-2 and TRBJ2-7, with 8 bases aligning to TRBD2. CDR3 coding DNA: TGTGCCAGCAGCTTAGTGGGGCGAGCGGGAGCATCTGAGCAGTACTTC. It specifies CASSLVGRAGASEQYF.